This TCR beta chain was profiled in a study of blood T cells in healthy people across ages. Trimming stripped 1 base from V and 4 bases from J, with 11 bases between. Germline V gene sequence: CDR1 LGHDT, CDR2 YNNKEL (reference sequence). The CDR3 consists of 15 residues. The second PCR ran about 6 to 11 cycles with a sample-barcoded 5' primer and J-beta primers. In TCRdb, the 5' RACE reads were re-called with MiXCR into one record per CDR3 protein. The sample has 800,000 to 950,000 distinct CDR3 sequences, 40% to 60% seen once. Sequenced sample: blood. The clonotype was recovered from a man younger than 40 in good health. This chain joins TRBV3-1 and TRBJ1-5, with D possibly matching TRBD1 (5 bases). CDR3 bases: TGTGCCAGCAGCCAAGGTGGGACCCTAAATCAGCCCCAGCATTTT. As protein: CASSQGGTLNQPQHF.